Listed here are 28 T cell receptor beta chains from one sample, sequenced in a study of cytomegalovirus exposure and HLA in healthy donors. The study ran its PCR with 60 Vbeta and 13 Jbeta primers. Assay: immunoSEQ multiplex PCR; the TCRdb copy retains only in-frame clones and omits some. Of about 170,000 clones listed, roughly 80% were seen once; the top ten hold approximately 2.3%. The specimen was PBMCs. All receptors derive from a male donor in good health and CMV-seronegative.

The chain uses TRBV25-1 and TRBJ2-1, with a possible D match to TRBD1 (5 bases). The CDR3 runs to 16 residues. Germline V CDR1 and CDR2: MGHDK, SYGVNS. V lost 2 bases, J lost 4 bases, and 15 bases lay in between. The CDR3 loop is CASSEEGEQAYNEQFF. As DNA, the CDR3 is TGTGCCAGCAGTGAAGAAGGGGAACAGGCATACAATGAGCAGTTCTTC.

The J gene is TRBJ2-6, the V gene TRBV28, with D tentatively TRBD1 (6 bases). V was pared by 6 bases and J by 4 bases, with 16 bases between. Per the germline V gene, CDR1 is MDHEN and CDR2 is SYDVKM. This CDR3 comprises 16 residues. CDR3 sequence reads: CASSYFQGLGANVLTF. Written as DNA, the CDR3 is TGTGCCAGCAGCTACTTCCAGGGGCTCGGGGCCAACGTCCTGACTTTC.

The chain recombines TRBV4-2 with TRBJ2-3, with 14 bases lining up with TRBD2. Trimming cost V 0 bases and J 5 bases; bases outside gene matches: 4. From germline, CDR1 is LGHNA and CDR2 YNFKEQ. CDR3 length: 17 amino acids. The CDR3 sequence: CASSQDRLAGGVDTQYF. The CDR3 DNA reads as TGTGCCAGCAGCCAAGATCGACTAGCGGGGGGGGTAGATACGCAGTATTTT.

This rearrangement joins TRBV19 to TRBJ2-7; no definite D call. This CDR3 spans 12 amino acids. V was clipped by 3 bases and J by 2 bases, with 5 bases between them. The germline gives CDR1 LNHDA, CDR2 SQIVND (reference sequence). CDR3 nucleotide sequence: TGTGCCAGTAGTATTCCTCCCTACGAGCAGTACTTC. It encodes CASSIPPYEQYF.

This clone occurred a few times. V is TRBV7-2 and J is TRBJ1-1; no reliable D call. Trimming shortened V by 2 bases and J by 4 bases, and 8 bases separated the two germline ends. CDR3 length equals 13 residues. Germline-derived CDR1 and CDR2 are SGHTA and FQGNSA. The DNA for the CDR3 is TGTGCCAGCAGCTTATCACCCGGCACTGAAGCTTTCTTT. Translation: CASSLSPGTEAFF.

The gene calls are TRBV4-3 and TRBJ2-5, with TRBD2 identical over 12 bases. The CDR3 is made up of 17 amino acids. J gave up 4 bases and V 0 bases, and 6 bases lay outside the gene matches. Germline loops: CDR1 LGHNA, CDR2 YSLEER. The CDR3 protein is CASSQEKTSGSGETQYF. Written as DNA, the CDR3 is TGCGCCAGCAGCCAAGAGAAGACTAGCGGGAGCGGAGAGACCCAGTACTTC.

J is TRBJ2-3 and V is TRBV5-1; a weak D match, TRBD2 (6 bases). V gave up 0 bases and J gave up 5 bases, with 10 bases separating them. The CDR3 is 14 residues long. Germline V gene lookup returns CDR1 SGHRS and CDR2 YFSETQ. Here the CDR3 reads CASSLGGIKDTQYF. CDR3 bases: TGCGCCAGCAGCTTGGGCGGGATCAAAGATACGCAGTATTTT.

The chain couples TRBV7-2 to TRBJ1-1; TRBD1 is a possible D gene (5 bases). Trimming removed 1 base at V and 7 bases at J, with 10 bases between. The CDR3 is 13 amino acids. CDR1 is SGHTA, CDR2 FQGNSA, per germline. CDR3 bases: TGTGCCAGCAGCTTAGATAGGACACTTGAAGCTTTCTTT. Translation gives CASSLDRTLEAFF.

This clone was seen more than once but under ten times. This sequence joins TRBV6-6 and TRBJ1-4; D is undetermined. The V end was cut by 5 bases, the J end by 0 bases, with 7 bases between. The CDR3 has 14 residues. Looked up from germline, CDR1 is MNHNY and CDR2 is SVGAGI (reference sequence). The CDR3 loop is CASSPGATNEKLFF. CDR3 DNA: TGTGCCAGCAGTCCAGGTGCAACTAATGAAAAACTGTTTTTT.

The gene calls are TRBV28 and TRBJ1-2; a weak D match, TRBD1 (6 bases). The CDR3 contains 14 residues. The V end lost 6 bases, the J end lost 4 bases, and 15 bases lay between the germline ends. Germline CDR1 is MDHEN and CDR2 is SYDVKM. The CDR3 DNA follows: TGTGCCAGCAGGTCCCCAGCAGGGGTCTATGGCTACACCTTC. Translated, it gives CASRSPAGVYGYTF.

The chain recombines TRBV18 with TRBJ2-1, with unresolved D. The V gene's germline CDR1 is KGHSH and CDR2 LQKENI. The V end was cut by 3 bases, the J end by 0 bases, with 9 bases between. The CDR3 loop spans 15 amino acids. CDR3 sequence: CASSPSVSSYNEQFF. Written as DNA, the CDR3 is TGTGCCAGCTCACCGAGCGTGAGCTCCTACAATGAGCAGTTCTTC.

This clone was detected once. The V gene is TRBV4-1, the J gene TRBJ2-1; 7 nucleotides match TRBD1. CDR3 size: 14 residues. Losses at the gene ends were 3 bases for V and 8 bases for J; bases not matched to a gene: 7. The germline CDR1 and CDR2 sequences are MGHRA and YSYEKL. CDR3 bases: TGCGCCAGCAGCCATCCCGACAGGGTGGATGAGCAGTTCTTC. This translates into CASSHPDRVDEQFF.

The chain joins TRBV6-4 to TRBJ1-4; D gene uncertain. Germline CDR1 MRHNA, CDR2 SNTAGT. This CDR3 spans 16 amino acids. The V end was cut by 0 bases, the J end by 11 bases, with 19 bases between. CDR3 loop: CASSDSFGSPAAKLFF. CDR3 in DNA: TGTGCCAGCAGTGACTCCTTCGGGTCTCCCGCCGCGAAACTGTTTTTT.

The chain combines TRBV5-1 with TRBJ2-3; D unresolved. Germline V gene lookup returns CDR1 SGHRS and CDR2 YFSETQ. V was cut by 4 bases and J by 1 base, with 10 bases left in between. The CDR3 contains 14 residues. The DNA of the CDR3 is TGCGCCAGCAGCCCCTATCCGGGCACAGATACGCAGTATTTT. It yields the protein CASSPYPGTDTQYF.

The chain carries TRBV6-6 and TRBJ2-7; 8 bases are a match to TRBD2. The germline V gene has CDR1 MNHNY and CDR2 SVGAGI (reference sequence). V was clipped by 9 bases and J by 1 base; unmatched bases: 11. The CDR3 loop spans 15 amino acids. This CDR3 reads CASRILAGGSYEQYF. CDR3 in DNA: TGTGCCAGTCGAATCCTAGCGGGTGGTTCCTACGAGCAGTACTTC.

This clone turned up a few times. V is TRBV5-1 and J is TRBJ1-1; D perhaps matches TRBD1 (5 bases). Germline CDR1 is SGHRS and CDR2 is YFSETQ. The V end lost 3 bases, the J end lost 4 bases, and 10 bases lay between the germline ends. The CDR3 loop spans 13 amino acids. The CDR3 DNA reads TGCGCCAGCAGCTACCCCACAGGCACTGAAGCTTTCTTT. Translating it yields CASSYPTGTEAFF.

The V and J genes are TRBV6-6 and TRBJ1-4, with D hard to call. The germline V and J ends were trimmed by 6 bases and 5 bases, with 7 bases remaining between them. The germline gives CDR1 MNHNY, CDR2 SVGAGI (reference sequence). CDR3 length: 12 residues. The CDR3 region is CASSPINEKLFF. In nucleotides, the CDR3 is TGTGCCAGCAGCCCTATCAATGAAAAACTGTTTTTT.

The chain is built from TRBV5-4 and TRBJ1-1; TRBD1 matches 7 bases. J was trimmed by 3 bases and V by 4 bases; bases with no gene match: 12. CDR1 is SGHNT and CDR2 is YYREEE in the germline V gene (reference sequence). CDR3 length equals 16 residues. CDR3 coding DNA: TGTGCCAGCAGCCTGTATAATCAGGGGGTTGACACTGAAGCTTTCTTT. It yields the protein CASSLYNQGVDTEAFF.

V and J are TRBV6-5 and TRBJ2-7, with 9 positions matching TRBD1. The CDR3 length is 15 residues. Germline V gene lookup returns CDR1 MNHEY and CDR2 SVGAGI. J lost 5 bases, V lost 6 bases, and 11 bases had no gene match. The CDR3 coding sequence is TGTGCCAGCAGCACCTTAGGGACAGGGTTCCACGAGCAGTACTTC. Translation gives CASSTLGTGFHEQYF.

This clone has only one observation. V and J are TRBV30 and TRBJ2-2; the D gene is possibly TRBD1 (6 bases). V lost 4 bases, J lost 1 base, and 10 bases lay in between. CDR1 is GTSNPN, CDR2 SVGIG, per germline (reference sequence). This CDR3 has 14 amino acids. In DNA, the CDR3 is TGTGCCTGGAACTGGGGGCAGAACACCGGGGAGCTGTTTTTT. Amino acids: CAWNWGQNTGELFF. Supplemented by reference TRBV30 and TRBJ2-2, the full variable domain reads SQTIHQWPATLVQPVGSPLSLECTVEGTSNPNLYWYRQAAGRGLQLLFYSVGIGQISSEVPQNLSASRPQDRQFILSSKKLLLSDSGFYLCAWNWGQNTGELFFGEGSRLTVL.

The V and J genes are TRBV13 and TRBJ2-1; 7 nucleotides align to TRBD2. The V and J ends lost 4 bases and 4 bases, in that order; junction bases with no gene match: 4. This CDR3 region has 14 residues. Germline V gene lookup returns CDR1 PRHDT and CDR2 FYEKMQ (reference sequence). The CDR3 loop reads CASSSGLGYNEQFF. For the CDR3, the DNA is TGTGCCAGCAGCTCTGGACTAGGATACAATGAGCAGTTCTTC.

This clone appeared a few times. The genes are TRBV4-3 and TRBJ1-1, with a weak D call TRBD1 (6 bases). The CDR3 runs 15 residues. Germline values: CDR1 LGHNA, CDR2 YSLEER. V lost 3 bases and J 5 bases, leaving 16 bases between the germline ends. The CDR3 DNA sequence: TGCGCCAGCAGCCACGCCACAGGGATTAGGACTGAAGCTTTCTTT. It is translated as CASSHATGIRTEAFF.

Of note for this clone: A read error may produce the germline difference seen at one junction end. This chain joins TRBV9 and TRBJ2-6; a weak D match, TRBD1 (5 bases). Germline CDR1 and CDR2: SGDLS and YYNGEE. This CDR3 comprises 18 residues. Here the CDR3 reads CASTVEDIGVSGANVLTF. For the CDR3, the DNA is TGTGCCAGCACCGTAGAGGACATTGGTGTCTCTGGGGCCAACGTCCTGACTTTC.

This clone showed up just a few times. The chain links TRBV5-1 to TRBJ1-6, with TRBD1 matching 7 bases. V trimming: 4 bases; J trimming: 8 bases; junction bases outside the gene matches: 6. Germline V CDR1 and CDR2: SGHRS, YFSETQ. The length of the CDR3 is 14 residues. The CDR3 reads CASSGGGPDSPLHF. In nucleotides, the CDR3 is TGCGCCAGCAGCGGAGGGGGCCCGGATTCACCCCTCCACTTT.

V is TRBV18 and J is TRBJ2-1; D is unclear. Looked up from germline, CDR1 is KGHSH and CDR2 is LQKENI. V lost 3 bases, J lost 8 bases, and 11 bases lay in between. This CDR3 contains 13 residues. The CDR3 DNA reads TGTGCCAGCTCACCTGAACTCCAGGATGAGCAGTTCTTC. Amino acids: CASSPELQDEQFF. Based on the CDR3 plus reference TRBV18 and TRBJ2-1, the full variable domain is NAGVMQNPRHLVRRRGQEARLRCSPMKGHSHVYWYRQLPEEGLKFMVYLQKENIIDESGMPKERFSAEFPKEGPSILRIQQVVRGDSAAYFCASSPELQDEQFFGPGTRLTVL.

The chain is built from TRBV5-6 and TRBJ2-5, with TRBD1 as a possible D gene (6 bases). Trimming took off 2 bases at V and 4 bases at J, with 12 bases between the two ends. Germline values: CDR1 SGHDT, CDR2 YYEEEE. The CDR3 spans 14 residues. The CDR3 reads CASSLWTVGETQYF. The CDR3 DNA sequence: TGTGCCAGCAGCTTATGGACAGTGGGAGAGACCCAGTACTTC.

This chain uses TRBV5-1 with TRBJ2-5; 7 nucleotides match TRBD1. CDR3 size: 16 residues. The V segment lost 4 bases and the J segment 5 bases; nucleotides outside the gene matches: 14. The V gene's germline CDR1 is SGHRS and CDR2 YFSETQ. The CDR3 sequence: CASSAVLTGFAETQYF. CDR3 in DNA: TGCGCCAGCAGCGCCGTATTGACAGGGTTTGCGGAGACCCAGTACTTC.

The chain uses TRBV27 and TRBJ2-3; D is uncertain. This CDR3 is built from 13 residues. Trimming took 2 bases from V and 0 from J, leaving 3 bases between them. Looked up from germline, CDR1 is MNHEY and CDR2 is SMNVEV (reference sequence). Here the CDR3 DNA reads TGTGCCAGCAGTTTAACTAGCACAGATACGCAGTATTTT. This translates into CASSLTSTDTQYF.